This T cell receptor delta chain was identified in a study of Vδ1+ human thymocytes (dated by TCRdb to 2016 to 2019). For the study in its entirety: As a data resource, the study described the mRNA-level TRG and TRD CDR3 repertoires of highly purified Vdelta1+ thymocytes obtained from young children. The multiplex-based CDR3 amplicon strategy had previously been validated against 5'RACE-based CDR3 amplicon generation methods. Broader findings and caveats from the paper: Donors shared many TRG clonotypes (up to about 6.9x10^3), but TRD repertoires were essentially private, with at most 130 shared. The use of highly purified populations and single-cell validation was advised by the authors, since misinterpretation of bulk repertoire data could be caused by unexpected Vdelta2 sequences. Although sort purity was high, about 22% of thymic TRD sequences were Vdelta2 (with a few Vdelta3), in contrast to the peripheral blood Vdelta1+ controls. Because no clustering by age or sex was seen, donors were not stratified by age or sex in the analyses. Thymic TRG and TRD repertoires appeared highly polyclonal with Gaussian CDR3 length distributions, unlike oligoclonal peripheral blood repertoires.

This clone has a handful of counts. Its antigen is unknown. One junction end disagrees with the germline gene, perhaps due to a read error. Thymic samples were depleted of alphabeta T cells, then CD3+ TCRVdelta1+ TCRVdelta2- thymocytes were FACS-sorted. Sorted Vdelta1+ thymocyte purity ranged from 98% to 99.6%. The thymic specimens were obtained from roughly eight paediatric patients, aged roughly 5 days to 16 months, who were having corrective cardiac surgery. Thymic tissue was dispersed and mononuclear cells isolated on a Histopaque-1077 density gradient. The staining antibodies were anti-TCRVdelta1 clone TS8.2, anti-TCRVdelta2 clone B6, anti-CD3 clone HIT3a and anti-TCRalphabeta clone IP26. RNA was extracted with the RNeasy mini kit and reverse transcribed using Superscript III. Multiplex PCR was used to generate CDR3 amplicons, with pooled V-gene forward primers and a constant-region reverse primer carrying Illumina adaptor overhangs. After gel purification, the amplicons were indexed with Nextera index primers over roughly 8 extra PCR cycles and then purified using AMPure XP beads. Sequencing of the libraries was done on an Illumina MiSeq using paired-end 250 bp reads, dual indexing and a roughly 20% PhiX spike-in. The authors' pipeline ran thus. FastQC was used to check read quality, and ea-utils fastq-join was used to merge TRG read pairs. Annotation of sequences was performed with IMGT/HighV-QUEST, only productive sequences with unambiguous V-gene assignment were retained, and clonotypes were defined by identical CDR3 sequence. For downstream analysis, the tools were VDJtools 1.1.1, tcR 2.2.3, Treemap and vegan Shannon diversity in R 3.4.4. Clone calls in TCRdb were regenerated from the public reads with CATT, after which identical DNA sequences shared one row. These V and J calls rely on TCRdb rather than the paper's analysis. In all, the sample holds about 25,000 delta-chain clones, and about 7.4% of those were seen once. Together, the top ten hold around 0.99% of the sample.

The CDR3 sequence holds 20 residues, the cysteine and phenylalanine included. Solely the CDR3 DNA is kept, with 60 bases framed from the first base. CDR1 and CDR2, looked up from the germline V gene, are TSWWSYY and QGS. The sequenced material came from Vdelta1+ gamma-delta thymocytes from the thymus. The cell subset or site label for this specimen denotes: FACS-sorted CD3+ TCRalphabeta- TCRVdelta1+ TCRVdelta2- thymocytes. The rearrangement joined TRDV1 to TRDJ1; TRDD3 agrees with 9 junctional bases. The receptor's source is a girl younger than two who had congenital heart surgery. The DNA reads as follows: TGTGCTCATGGGGAGGGCCAGGGGATACGCGGGGATTCCTTCACCGATAAACTCATCTTT. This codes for CAHGEGQGIRGDSFTDKLIF.